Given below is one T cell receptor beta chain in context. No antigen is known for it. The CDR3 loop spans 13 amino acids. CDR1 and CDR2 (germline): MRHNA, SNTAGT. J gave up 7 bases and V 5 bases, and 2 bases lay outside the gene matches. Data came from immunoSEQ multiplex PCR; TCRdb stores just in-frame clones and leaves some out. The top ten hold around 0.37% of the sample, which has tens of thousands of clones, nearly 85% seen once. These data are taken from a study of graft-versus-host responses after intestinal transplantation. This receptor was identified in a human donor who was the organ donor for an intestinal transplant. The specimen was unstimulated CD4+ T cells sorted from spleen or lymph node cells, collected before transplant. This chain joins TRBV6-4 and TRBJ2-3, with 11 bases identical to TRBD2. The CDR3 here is CASSPTSGNTQYF. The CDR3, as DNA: TGTGCCAGCAGTCCGACTAGCGGGAATACGCAGTATTTT.